The 15 T cell receptor beta chains below come from one sample, sequenced in a study of T cells in Graves' hyperthyroidism and ophthalmopathy. Amplification yielded TCR beta CDR3 regions, with RNA transcripts as the source. HTBI primers were used for first-round RT-PCR of the TCR CDR3. TCRdb fed the multiplex PCR reads into MiXCR, producing one record per CDR3 protein. This table holds fewer than 900,000 distinct CDR3 sequences, around 15% found once. The sequenced material came from blood. The receptor source for this set is a man aged 18 to 29 with Graves' hyperthyroidism.

This clonotype was observed a few times. The chain has TRBV4-1 and TRBJ2-7, with D hard to call. The V end lost 3 bases, the J end lost 2 bases, and 8 bases lay between the germline ends. The CDR3 runs to 13 residues. From germline, CDR1 is MGHRA and CDR2 YSYEKL. The CDR3 sequence: CASSQGKTYEQYF. CDR3 nucleotide sequence: TGCGCCAGCAGCCAGGGGAAGACCTACGAGCAGTACTTC.

This clonotype was observed many times. The V call is TRBV10-3, the J call TRBJ2-7, with TRBD2 matching over 11 bases. CDR3 length: 15 residues. V lost 3 bases to trimming and J lost 4 bases; unmatched junction nucleotides: 5. CDR1 ENHRY and CDR2 SYGVKD come from the germline V gene. CDR3 residues: CAISEGTSGLYEQYF. Here the CDR3 DNA reads TGTGCCATCAGTGAAGGGACTAGCGGTCTATACGAGCAGTACTTC.

In its sample, this clonotype was seen many times. The chain combines TRBV12-3 or TRBV12-4 with TRBJ2-4; D not certain. The V end was cut by 3 bases, the J end by 3 bases, with 3 bases between. This CDR3 is built from 12 residues. The CDR3 bases are TGTGCCAGCAGTTTCGACAAAAACATTCAGTACTTC. This sequence encodes CASSFDKNIQYF.

The table lists this clonotype with many counts. V and J are TRBV9 and TRBJ2-7; 9 nucleotides agree with TRBD1. Germline trimming cut 4 bases from V and 3 bases from J; bases unmatched to any gene: 14. From germline, CDR1 is SGDLS and CDR2 YYNGEE. This CDR3 is 17 amino acids long. The CDR3 DNA reads TGTGCCAGCAGCCCGTCCGGAGCGGGACAGGGTCTCTACGAGCAGTACTTC. This encodes CASSPSGAGQGLYEQYF.

J is TRBJ1-3 and V is TRBV5-5; 7 nucleotides align to TRBD1. V lost 3 bases and J lost 2; bases outside the gene matches: 8. In germline, CDR1 is SGHKS, CDR2 YYEKEE (reference sequence). This CDR3 comprises 16 residues. The CDR3 nucleotides are TGTGCCAGCAGCTCGGGCGACAGGGAGACTGGAAACACCATATATTTT. It is translated as CASSSGDRETGNTIYF.

The sample holds many counts of this clonotype. CDR3 region: CASSDRQDTNEKLFF. For the CDR3, the DNA is TGTGCCAGCAGCGACAGACAAGATACTAATGAAAAACTGTTTTTT. The rearrangement uses TRBV7-9 and TRBJ1-4, with D possibly being TRBD1 (5 bases). V was trimmed by 5 bases and J by 2 bases, leaving 12 bases between them. This CDR3 has 15 residues. CDR1 and CDR2 (germline): SEHNR, FQNEAQ (reference sequence).

The V gene is TRBV28, the J gene TRBJ2-7, with 9 bases identical to TRBD2. Trimming at V came to 7 bases and at J to 5 bases, leaving 12 bases not matched to a gene. Germline CDR1 reads MDHEN; CDR2 reads SYDVKM. This CDR3 spans 15 amino acids. CDR3: CASTKGGGRANEQYF. CDR3 bases: TGTGCCAGCACCAAGGGGGGCGGGAGGGCTAACGAGCAGTACTTC.

The gene calls are TRBV20-1 and TRBJ1-1; unclear D gene. Germline CDR1 DFQATT, CDR2 SNEGSKA (reference sequence). The V and J ends lost 1 base and 0 bases respectively, with 6 bases between them. This CDR3 has 13 amino acids. DNA for the CDR3: TGCAGTGCTAGAGGACACATGAACACTGAAGCTTTCTTT. Protein product: CSARGHMNTEAFF.

This clonotype was observed a single time. This chain joins TRBV27 and TRBJ2-5; 9 positions match TRBD2. The trim removed 2 bases at V and 5 bases at J, leaving 6 bases unmatched. The length of the CDR3 is 15 residues. Per germline, CDR1 MNHEY and CDR2 SMNVEV (reference sequence). The CDR3 DNA follows: TGTGCCAGCAGTTTAGATAGCGGGAGTTGGGAGACCCAGTACTTC. Translated: CASSLDSGSWETQYF.

In its sample, this clonotype was seen many times. This CDR3 is CASSLSGLHNYGYTF. The CDR3 DNA is TGTGCCAGCAGTCTCTCCGGGCTCCATAACTATGGCTACACCTTC. V is TRBV27 and J is TRBJ1-2; the D is unclear. Germline V gene sequence: CDR1 MNHEY, CDR2 SMNVEV (reference sequence). The V and J ends lost 5 bases and 1 base respectively, with 14 bases between them. This CDR3 is 15 amino acids long.

This clonotype was picked up many times. The chain employs TRBV10-3 and TRBJ2-1, with 14 bases matching TRBD2. V was pared by 5 bases and J by 5 bases, with 2 bases of the junction left unmatched. The CDR3 sequence is 15 residues long. Germline assignment: CDR1 ENHRY and CDR2 SYGVKD. CDR3: CAISRTSGRNNEQFF. The CDR3 DNA reads as TGTGCCATCAGTCGGACTAGCGGGAGGAACAATGAGCAGTTCTTC.

The sample holds many counts of this clonotype. CDR3 region: CATSDRRGELFF. CDR3 DNA sequence: TGTGCCACCAGTGACAGGAGAGGGGAGCTGTTTTTT. The rearrangement joins TRBV24-1 to TRBJ2-2; D remains unclear. Germline CDR1 and CDR2: KGHDR and SFDVKD. V lost 4 bases and J lost 8, with 7 bases in between. CDR3 length: 12 residues.

V and J are TRBV9 and TRBJ2-1; 12 bases are a match to TRBD2. The J segment lost 1 base and the V segment lost 1 base, leaving 9 bases of the junction unmatched. The CDR3 contains 19 residues. The germline gives CDR1 SGDLS, CDR2 YYNGEE. CDR3 amino acids: CASSVRGTSGSGSYNEQFF. The CDR3 DNA follows: TGTGCCAGCAGCGTAAGGGGGACTAGCGGGTCCGGGTCCTACAATGAGCAGTTCTTC.

This clonotype has at least ten counts. The chain combines TRBV28 with TRBJ2-3; D unresolved. Deletions cut 5 bases from V and 4 bases from J, with 10 bases between. CDR3 length equals 13 residues. From germline, CDR1 is MDHEN and CDR2 SYDVKM. The CDR3 loop is CASSRSGADTQYF. The CDR3 region has the DNA TGTGCCAGCAGTCGGAGTGGGGCAGATACGCAGTATTTT.

The sample holds a few counts of this clonotype. The chain combines TRBV27 with TRBJ1-4; no reliable D call. The V end lost 3 bases, the J end lost 3 bases, and 5 bases lay between the germline ends. The CDR3 extends over 13 amino acids. Germline V CDR1 and CDR2: MNHEY, SMNVEV (reference sequence). The CDR3 coding sequence is TGTGCCAGCAGTTTTAATCCTAATGAAAAACTGTTTTTT. This translates into CASSFNPNEKLFF.